The 18 T cell receptor beta chains below were found in one sample sequenced in a study of shared clonotypes between healthy human individuals. Sequencing used immunoSEQ multiplex PCR; TCRdb keeps in-frame clones, though not all of them. The data show roughly 1,500,000 clones, 95% to 99% seen once. Sequenced sample: naive CD4+ T cells sorted from blood. Subset here: CD45RA+ positively selected. The source of these receptors is a man younger than 45 in good health.

The CDR3 region has the DNA TGTGCCAGCAGAAAGGAGGCAGGGGGGCACTACGAGCAGTACTTC. This codes for CASRKEAGGHYEQYF. V is TRBV2 and J is TRBJ2-7, with a tentative D call TRBD1 (7 bases). The CDR3 runs to 15 residues. The V and J ends lost 6 bases and 3 bases respectively, with 18 bases between them. Germline CDR1 and CDR2: SNHLY and FYNNEI. The whole variable domain, remainder taken from reference TRBV2 and TRBJ2-7, is EPEVTQTPSHQVTQMGQEVILRCVPISNHLYFYWYRQILGQKVEFLVSFYNNEISEKSEIFDDQFSVERPDGSNFTLKIRSTKLEDSAMYFCASRKEAGGHYEQYFGPGTRLTVT.

The chain uses TRBV29-1 and TRBJ2-1; 14 nucleotides match TRBD2. Germline CDR1 reads SQVTM; CDR2 reads ANQGSEA. This CDR3 has 16 residues. With V trimmed by 1 base and J by 10 bases, 9 bases remained unmatched. The CDR3 nucleotides read TGCAGCGTTGAAGGAAGACTAGCGGGAGGGCCCTACGAGCAGTTCTTC. Amino acid sequence: CSVEGRLAGGPYEQFF.

The CDR3 DNA reads as TGTGCCTGGACCCAATACGTCCAGGTGGGCGAGCAGTACTTC. Translation gives CAWTQYVQVGEQYF. The chain couples TRBV30 to TRBJ2-7; the D is unclear. Trimming shortened V by 4 bases and J by 6 bases, and 19 bases separated the two germline ends. The CDR3 is 14 amino acids. Germline lookup yields CDR1 GTSNPN and CDR2 SVGIG (reference sequence).

The rearrangement joins TRBV15 to TRBJ2-1; D is possibly TRBD1 (6 bases). In germline, CDR1 is LNHNV, CDR2 YYDKDF (reference sequence). The CDR3 sequence is 17 residues long. Trimming removed 0 bases from V and 0 bases from J, with 12 bases in between. CDR3 residues: CATSRDRGTSSYNEQFF. The CDR3 DNA is TGTGCCACCAGCAGAGATAGGGGGACCTCCTCCTACAATGAGCAGTTCTTC.

CDR3 nucleotides: TGTGCCAGTAGTCACAGGGATCGGAACAATGAGCAGTTCTTC. This translates into CASSHRDRNNEQFF. The chain joins TRBV19 to TRBJ2-1; a weak D match, TRBD1 (6 bases). The V end lost 5 bases, the J end lost 5 bases, and 13 bases lay between the germline ends. In germline, CDR1 is LNHDA, CDR2 SQIVND (reference sequence). The CDR3 contains 14 residues. The full variable domain, rest sourced from reference TRBV19 and TRBJ2-1, is DGGITQSPKYLFRKEGQNVTLSCEQNLNHDAMYWYRQDPGQGLRLIYYSQIVNDFQKGDIAEGYSVSREKKESFPLTVTSAQKNPTAFYLCASSHRDRNNEQFFGPGTRLTVL.

The J gene is TRBJ1-5, the V gene TRBV6-4; 9 nucleotides line up with TRBD1. With 5 bases clipped from V and 5 bases from J, the junction kept 16 bases outside the gene matches. The CDR3 consists of 18 residues. CDR1 is MRHNA, CDR2 SNTAGT, per germline. The CDR3 DNA sequence: TGTGCCAGCAGTCCGGGAGGACAGGGGAAGGGCAGGGATCAGCCCCAGCATTTT. Residues: CASSPGGQGKGRDQPQHF.

In its sample, this clone was seen once. The chain links TRBV5-1 to TRBJ1-2; the D is unclear. This CDR3 has 14 amino acids. Germline assignment: CDR1 SGHRS and CDR2 YFSETQ. The germline V and J ends were trimmed by 0 bases and 3 bases, with 9 bases remaining between them. CDR3: CASSLGGFYYGYTF. In DNA form, the CDR3 reads TGCGCCAGCAGCTTGGGGGGTTTCTACTATGGCTACACCTTC.

The chain uses TRBV7-6 and TRBJ1-1; D is perhaps TRBD1 (5 bases). This CDR3 has 13 amino acids. Deletions cut 3 bases from V and 5 bases from J, with 10 bases between. Per germline, CDR1 SGHVS and CDR2 FNYEAQ. CDR3 region: CASSFSGVTEAFF. CDR3 coding DNA: TGTGCCAGCAGCTTCTCGGGGGTGACTGAAGCTTTCTTT. Full variable domain (outside the CDR3, taken from reference TRBV7-6 and TRBJ1-1): GAGVSQSPRYKVTKRGQDVALRCDPISGHVSLYWYRQALGQGPEFLTYFNYEAQQDKSGLPNDRFSAERPEGSISTLTIQRTEQRDSAMYRCASSFSGVTEAFFGQGTRLTVV.

The chain couples TRBV6-1 to TRBJ1-1; D might be TRBD1 (6 bases). The CDR3 runs to 14 residues. Trimming removed 7 bases at V and 1 base at J, with 13 bases between. Germline lookup yields CDR1 MNHNS and CDR2 SASEGT. The CDR3 DNA reads TGTGCCAGCAAGAGAGAGACAGGGAACACTGAAGCTTTCTTT. Its translation is CASKRETGNTEAFF.

J is TRBJ2-1 and V is TRBV10-1; TRBD2 matches at 8 bases. The V gene end was trimmed by 2 bases and the J gene end by 0 bases; junction bases not matched to a gene: 6. This CDR3 comprises 17 residues. Germline V gives CDR1 WNHNN, CDR2 SYGVQD (reference sequence). The CDR3 reads CASSERGSGSSYNEQFF. CDR3 bases: TGCGCCAGCAGTGAGAGGGGGAGCGGGAGCTCCTACAATGAGCAGTTCTTC.

About this clone itself: A junction end diverges from the germline sequence, so it may reflect a read error. The V and J genes are TRBV5-1 and TRBJ2-1, with TRBD1 as a possible D gene (5 bases). The germline gives CDR1 SGHRS, CDR2 YFSETQ. The CDR3 is 12 residues long. The CDR3 reads CASSPTGAERLF. CDR3 sequence (DNA): TGCGCCAGCAGTCCCACAGGTGCCGAGAGGCTCTTC.

V and J are TRBV7-9 and TRBJ2-2; D is undetermined. CDR3 length: 14 amino acids. Germline V gene data show CDR1 as SEHNR and CDR2 as FQNEAQ (reference sequence). V lost 5 bases and J 5 bases, leaving 12 bases between the germline ends. The CDR3 coding sequence is TGTGCCAGCAGCGCCCAGTCAGGTACCGGGGAGCTGTTTTTT. Protein sequence: CASSAQSGTGELFF.

The chain employs TRBV18 and TRBJ2-1; D is possibly TRBD1 (5 bases). CDR1 and CDR2 from the germline V gene are KGHSH and LQKENI. The CDR3 totals 15 residues. Trimming shortened V by 1 base and J by 5 bases, and 12 bases separated the two germline ends. The CDR3 is CASSPRRGYDNEQFF. DNA of the CDR3: TGTGCCAGCTCACCACGAAGGGGCTACGACAATGAGCAGTTCTTC. Variable domain in full (rest from reference TRBV18 and TRBJ2-1): NAGVMQNPRHLVRRRGQEARLRCSPMKGHSHVYWYRQLPEEGLKFMVYLQKENIIDESGMPKERFSAEFPKEGPSILRIQQVVRGDSAAYFCASSPRRGYDNEQFFGPGTRLTVL.

Note on this clone: The same CDR3 is also encoded by other DNA sequences in this sample. This rearrangement joins TRBV7-9 to TRBJ2-7; 7 nucleotides agree with TRBD1. Losses at the gene ends were 6 bases for V and 2 bases for J; bases not matched to a gene: 4. There are 13 residues in the CDR3. Looked up from germline, CDR1 is SEHNR and CDR2 is FQNEAQ (reference sequence). As DNA, the CDR3 is TGTGCCAGCAGTGGGGACAGAGCCTACGAGCAGTACTTC. It specifies CASSGDRAYEQYF.

The genes are TRBV6-1 and TRBJ1-5; perhaps TRBD1 as D (6 bases). The germline V and J ends were trimmed by 6 bases and 0 bases, with 12 bases remaining between them. This CDR3 contains 15 residues. The germline CDR1 and CDR2 sequences are MNHNS and SASEGT. The CDR3 nucleotides read TGTGCCAGCAGGATGGGACACCTTAGCAATCAGCCCCAGCATTTT. The encoded protein is CASRMGHLSNQPQHF.

This clone appeared a single time. The rearrangement links TRBV27 to TRBJ2-5, with 12 bases aligning to TRBD2. CDR1 is MNHEY and CDR2 is SMNVEV in the germline V gene (reference sequence). J was trimmed by 0 bases and V by 6 bases; bases with no gene match: 5. This CDR3 is 16 amino acids long. CDR3 DNA: TGTGCCAGCAGACAGACTAGCGGGAGATACCAAGAGACCCAGTACTTC. Protein sequence: CASRQTSGRYQETQYF.

The table lists this clone with a count of one. Here the CDR3 reads CASSLYRNTDTQYF. The CDR3 nucleotides read TGCGCCAGCAGCTTGTACAGAAACACAGATACGCAGTATTTT. The rearrangement uses TRBV5-1 and TRBJ2-3, with D hard to call. The CDR3 runs 14 residues. The ends were cut back, 1 base at V and 2 bases at J, with 8 bases in the middle. Germline V gene data show CDR1 as SGHRS and CDR2 as YFSETQ.

In this sample, this clone turned up once. Distinct nucleotide sequences in the sample also encode this CDR3. The CDR3 is CASSLGGYQPQHF. CDR3 in DNA: TGTGCCAGCAGCTTAGGGGGCTACCAGCCCCAGCATTTT. The rearrangement links TRBV11-2 to TRBJ1-5, with D possibly matching TRBD1 (5 bases). The V gene lost 1 base and the J gene lost 7 bases, with 8 bases spanning the gap. This CDR3 is built from 13 residues. CDR1 SGHAT and CDR2 FQNNGV come from the germline V gene.